This TCR beta chain was observed in a study of blood T cells in healthy people across ages. Ten or more counts support this clonotype. Next came a second PCR, run for about 6 to 12 cycles, which used a sample-barcoded 5' primer along with a J-beta primer mix. TCRdb used MiXCR to reprocess the 5' RACE reads, holding one entry per CDR3 protein. The data show over 750,000 distinct CDR3 sequences, 20% to 25% seen once. These data are also associated with another study on T cells of mothers and their children. That study adds: Whether pairs are related or unrelated, thymic selection shapes their TCR recombination output in much the same way.

The source material was blood. The receptor comes from a boy aged 5-17 years in good health.

Written as DNA, the CDR3 is TGTGCCAGCAGCCTTAGGGGGGGCACTGAAGCTTTCTTT. It is translated as CASSLRGGTEAFF. This chain links TRBV7-9 with TRBJ1-1, with a possible D match to TRBD1 (6 bases). Trimming cost V 5 bases and J 4 bases, with 11 bases left between them. Germline CDR1 is SEHNR and CDR2 is FQNEAQ (reference sequence). CDR3 length: 13 residues.